The 28 T cell receptor beta chains listed next were all sequenced from one sample in a study of Ad26.COV2.S vaccination and SARS-CoV-2 variants. Here immunoSEQ multiplex PCR was the method, and the copy in TCRdb shows in-frame clones only, minus some. Among about 350,000 clones listed, 92% were seen once. The specimen comprised peripheral blood, sampled after recovery from COVID-19. Receptors originate from a human donor who had recovered from COVID-19.

The chain carries TRBV4-3 and TRBJ2-7; no clear D. Trimming took 4 bases from V and 4 from J, leaving 20 bases between them. This CDR3 is 16 amino acids long. The germline V gene encodes CDR1 LGHNA and CDR2 YSLEER. In DNA, the CDR3 is TGCGCCAGCAGCCCTCAAACCCGAGACGGAAGTTACGAGCAGTACTTC. It is translated as CASSPQTRDGSYEQYF.

This sequence joins TRBV4-1 and TRBJ1-4; D remains unclear. Germline loops: CDR1 MGHRA, CDR2 YSYEKL. The CDR3 runs 16 residues. V dropped 0 bases and J dropped 3 bases, with 11 bases sitting between them. CDR3 loop: CASSQDLREANEKLFF. The CDR3 region has the DNA TGCGCCAGCAGCCAAGATCTTAGGGAGGCTAATGAAAAACTGTTTTTT.

This clone has only one observation. The CDR3 spells CASSLALGFDYGYTF. Written as DNA, the CDR3 is TGTGCCAGCAGCTTAGCGCTGGGGTTTGACTATGGCTACACCTTC. V and J are TRBV7-9 and TRBJ1-2; D unclear. The germline gives CDR1 SEHNR, CDR2 FQNEAQ (reference sequence). V gave up 0 bases and J gave up 3 bases, with 11 bases separating them. This CDR3 is 15 amino acids long. The full variable domain, rest sourced from reference TRBV7-9 and TRBJ1-2, is DTGVSQNPRHKITKRGQNVTFRCDPISEHNRLYWYRQTLGQGPEFLTYFQNEAQLEKSRLLSDRFSAERPKGSFSTLEIQRTEQGDSAMYLCASSLALGFDYGYTFGSGTRLTVV.

The rearrangement uses TRBV3-1 (or the pseudogene TRBV3-2) and TRBJ2-7; D gene unclear. The CDR3 sequence is 15 residues long. In germline, CDR1 is LGHDT, CDR2 YNNKEL (reference sequence). The ends were cut back, 1 base at V and 2 bases at J, with 12 bases in the middle. CDR3 loop: CASSQASRFPYEQYF. For the CDR3, the DNA is TGTGCCAGCAGCCAAGCATCACGGTTCCCCTACGAGCAGTACTTC.

This chain connects TRBV5-1 to TRBJ1-1; D unresolved. Germline CDR1 and CDR2: SGHRS and YFSETQ. Trimming pared 6 bases from V and 1 base from J, leaving 10 bases between. The CDR3 length is 13 residues. CDR3 amino acids: CASIGGGNTEAFF. In DNA, the CDR3 is TGCGCCAGCATAGGAGGAGGGAACACTGAAGCTTTCTTT.

V and J are TRBV6-5 and TRBJ1-3; 9 bases agree with TRBD1. CDR3 length: 14 residues. The ends lost 2 bases at V and 5 bases at J; junction bases unmatched: 1. Germline assignment: CDR1 MNHEY and CDR2 SVGAGI. The chain's CDR3 is CASSYGQGRNTIYF. The CDR3 DNA reads TGTGCCAGCAGTTACGGACAGGGGAGAAACACCATATATTTT.

The chain is built from TRBV10-3 and TRBJ1-1; TRBD1 is a possible D gene (6 bases). Trimming took 2 bases from V and 4 from J, leaving 11 bases between them. Germline V lookup: CDR1 ENHRY, CDR2 SYGVKD. The CDR3 spans 14 residues. The CDR3: CAISEAGASTEAFF. The CDR3 DNA reads TGTGCCATCAGTGAGGCGGGGGCGTCCACTGAAGCTTTCTTT.

The chain couples TRBV13 to TRBJ2-7; TRBD2 matches at 14 bases. Germline V gene lookup returns CDR1 PRHDT and CDR2 FYEKMQ (reference sequence). The length of the CDR3 is 16 residues. With V trimmed by 4 bases and J by 2 bases, 4 bases remained unmatched. CDR3 amino acids: CASSSRLAGGPYEQYF. DNA for the CDR3: TGTGCCAGCAGCTCCCGACTAGCGGGGGGGCCCTACGAGCAGTACTTC.

The CDR3 here is CASRPGLAGSYEQYF. CDR3 coding DNA: TGCGCCAGCAGGCCGGGACTAGCGGGGTCCTACGAGCAGTACTTC. This chain uses TRBV5-1 with TRBJ2-7, with 13 bases lining up with TRBD2. Germline V gene sequence: CDR1 SGHRS, CDR2 YFSETQ. Trimming removed 5 bases from V and 1 base from J; junction bases left unmatched: 3. The CDR3 length is 15 residues. Looking up the rest from reference TRBV5-1 and TRBJ2-7 gives the full variable domain: KAGVTQTPRYLIKTRGQQVTLSCSPISGHRSVSWYQQTPGQGLQFLFEYFSETQRNKGNFPGRFSGRQFSNSRSEMNVSTLELGDSALYLCASRPGLAGSYEQYFGPGTRLTVT.

The chain carries TRBV2 and TRBJ1-3; D unclear. This CDR3 contains 15 residues. Trimming removed 6 bases at V and 0 bases at J, with 12 bases between. Germline CDR1 SNHLY, CDR2 FYNNEI. DNA of the CDR3: TGTGCCAGCAGCCCCACGACGGACTCTGGAAACACCATATATTTT. Its translation: CASSPTTDSGNTIYF.

Note on this clone: One end of the junction is discordant with germline, which a read error may explain. This sample includes further DNA sequences coding for the same CDR3. V usage is TRBV7-3 and J usage is TRBJ2-2; 9 bases line up with TRBD2. Germline assignment: CDR1 SGHTA and CDR2 FQGTGA. The length of the CDR3 is 15 residues. CDR3 DNA: TGCGCCAGCAGCCGCGGGGGGGAGGACACCGGGGAGCTGTTTTTT. It codes for CASSRGGEDTGELFF.

J is TRBJ1-5 and V is TRBV5-6; D is ambiguous. Trimming stripped 2 bases from V and 0 bases from J, with 12 bases between. Germline loops: CDR1 SGHDT, CDR2 YYEEEE. The CDR3 extends over 16 amino acids. The DNA of the CDR3 is TGTGCCAGCAGCTTTAGGTCGGTCGATAGCAATCAGCCCCAGCATTTT. Its translation is CASSFRSVDSNQPQHF.

The chain couples TRBV7-2 to TRBJ2-1, with 12 positions matching TRBD2. V shed 6 bases and J 0 bases; nucleotides not matched to a gene: 6. The CDR3 extends over 17 amino acids. Germline V gene sequence: CDR1 SGHTA, CDR2 FQGNSA. The CDR3 reads CASSPTSGGFSYNEQFF. CDR3 coding DNA: TGTGCCAGCAGTCCCACTAGCGGGGGGTTCTCCTACAATGAGCAGTTCTTC.

J is TRBJ2-5 and V is TRBV13, with 7 positions matching TRBD1. Germline-derived CDR1 and CDR2 are PRHDT and FYEKMQ (reference sequence). This CDR3 is built from 15 residues. Trimming removed 2 bases from V and 5 bases from J; junction bases left unmatched: 8. Here the CDR3 DNA reads TGTGCCAGCAGCTTAACCGGGACAGAGAGGGAGACCCAGTACTTC. It yields the protein CASSLTGTERETQYF.

The rearrangement links TRBV19 to TRBJ1-6, with 7 positions matching TRBD1. V lost 8 bases, J lost 7 bases, and 5 bases stayed unmatched. CDR3 length equals 13 residues. The germline gives CDR1 LNHDA, CDR2 SQIVND (reference sequence). The CDR3 DNA sequence: TGTGCCAGTTCAGAACAGGGGAATTCACCCCTCCACTTT. Its protein product is CASSEQGNSPLHF.

Comments on this clone: The same CDR3 can be traced to other DNA sequences in this sample. The V and J genes are TRBV5-1 and TRBJ1-3; D might be TRBD1 (6 bases). The V and J ends lost 0 bases and 3 bases respectively, with 7 bases between them. CDR3 length: 14 amino acids. The germline CDR1 and CDR2 sequences are SGHRS and YFSETQ. This chain's CDR3 is CASSLAGDGNTIYF. CDR3 in DNA: TGCGCCAGCAGCTTGGCAGGGGATGGAAACACCATATATTTT. Together with reference TRBV5-1 and TRBJ1-3, the CDR3 gives the full variable domain: KAGVTQTPRYLIKTRGQQVTLSCSPISGHRSVSWYQQTPGQGLQFLFEYFSETQRNKGNFPGRFSGRQFSNSRSEMNVSTLELGDSALYLCASSLAGDGNTIYFGEGSWLTVV.

The chain recombines TRBV10-1 with TRBJ2-1; 8 bases fit TRBD2. Germline CDR1 and CDR2: WNHNN and SYGVQD (reference sequence). The CDR3 runs to 16 residues. V was pared by 0 bases and J by 4 bases, with 5 bases of the junction left unmatched. The DNA of the CDR3 is TGCGCCAGCAGTGAGTCGAGAGCGGGGGAGTACAATGAGCAGTTCTTC. It codes for CASSESRAGEYNEQFF.

The rearrangement uses TRBV10-1 and TRBJ2-7, with 7 bases aligning to TRBD1. CDR1 and CDR2 (germline): WNHNN, SYGVQD (reference sequence). With 0 bases clipped from V and 5 bases from J, the junction kept 4 bases outside the gene matches. The CDR3 has 14 residues. The CDR3 sequence: CASSESQGNHEQYF. CDR3 coding DNA: TGCGCCAGCAGTGAGTCACAGGGGAATCACGAGCAGTACTTC.

V and J are TRBV7-2 and TRBJ1-4; the D gene is possibly TRBD1 (6 bases). Between the trimmed V and J ends, which lost 1 base and 13 bases, there was a span of 10 bases. Germline-derived CDR1 and CDR2 are SGHTA and FQGNSA. There are 12 residues in the CDR3. CDR3 DNA: TGTGCCAGCAGCTTAGATCGCAGGGGACTGTTTTTT. Translated, it gives CASSLDRRGLFF.

The chain carries TRBV15 and TRBJ1-4; 8 bases match TRBD1. This CDR3 has 16 amino acids. Trimming cost V 5 bases and J 0 bases; bases outside gene matches: 5. From germline, CDR1 is LNHNV and CDR2 YYDKDF (reference sequence). The DNA of the CDR3 is TGTGCCACCAGCCCGGACAGGGTTGCAACTAATGAAAAACTGTTTTTT. This translates into CATSPDRVATNEKLFF.

The rearrangement joins TRBV9 to TRBJ1-1, with D possibly TRBD1 on 5 matching bases. This CDR3 contains 15 residues. Germline V gene lookup returns CDR1 SGDLS and CDR2 YYNGEE. Trimming shortened V by 3 bases and J by 3 bases, and 15 bases separated the two germline ends. DNA of the CDR3: TGTGCCAGCAGCGCGCAGGGCCCCCCGGACACTGAAGCTTTCTTT. This gives the protein CASSAQGPPDTEAFF.

This chain joins TRBV7-8 and TRBJ2-7, with a tentative D call TRBD1 (6 bases). The CDR3 length is 11 residues. Germline V lookup: CDR1 SGHVS, CDR2 FQNEAQ. Trimming shortened V by 4 bases and J by 12 bases, and 13 bases separated the two germline ends. CDR3 sequence: CASSSGTSVYF. DNA of the CDR3: TGTGCCAGCAGCTCCGGGACATCAGTGTACTTC.

J is TRBJ1-6 and V is TRBV19, with 11 bases lining up with TRBD1. Germline V gene lookup returns CDR1 LNHDA and CDR2 SQIVND (reference sequence). V lost 5 bases, J lost 7 bases, and 4 bases stayed unmatched. This CDR3 region has 15 residues. This CDR3 reads CASSPGQGANSPLHF. The CDR3 bases are TGTGCCAGTAGTCCCGGACAGGGGGCGAATTCACCCCTCCACTTT.

J is TRBJ1-2 and V is TRBV9, with D possibly matching TRBD1 (6 bases). The germline V gene encodes CDR1 SGDLS and CDR2 YYNGEE. The CDR3 sequence is 15 residues long. V was shortened by 0 bases and J by 0 bases, with 9 bases between the two germline ends. CDR3 DNA: TGTGCCAGCAGCGTAGCGGACAGTACTAACTATGGCTACACCTTC. Encoded protein: CASSVADSTNYGYTF.

V and J are TRBV7-2 and TRBJ2-7; D possibly corresponds to TRBD2 (6 bases). This CDR3 is 15 amino acids long. V lost 1 base to trimming and J lost 0 bases, with 10 bases between them. In germline, CDR1 is SGHTA, CDR2 FQGNSA. The CDR3 nucleotides read TGTGCCAGCAGCTTAGGCGGGGTTCTCTCCTACGAGCAGTACTTC. Translation gives CASSLGGVLSYEQYF.

The chain uses TRBV6-6 and TRBJ1-3, with D uncertain. This CDR3 has 15 residues. The V and J ends lost 2 bases and 5 bases respectively, with 13 bases between them. Germline CDR1 is MNHNY and CDR2 is SVGAGI (reference sequence). The CDR3 coding sequence is TGTGCCAGCAGTTACCCCGAGGCCGGGAGAAACACCATATATTTT. Protein product: CASSYPEAGRNTIYF.

The chain has TRBV6-5 and TRBJ2-7, with D perhaps given as TRBD1 or TRBD2 (5 bases each). Germline loops: CDR1 MNHEY, CDR2 SVGAGI. This CDR3 comprises 13 residues. Deletions cut 6 bases from V and 3 bases from J, with 12 bases between. Here the CDR3 reads CASRQGRFYEQYF. The CDR3 region has the DNA TGTGCCAGCAGGCAGGGACGGTTCTACGAGCAGTACTTC.

This chain links TRBV29-1 with TRBJ1-2; D remains ambiguous. From germline, CDR1 is SQVTM and CDR2 ANQGSEA. The length of the CDR3 is 11 residues. The V end was cut by 7 bases, the J end by 4 bases, with 10 bases between. Written as DNA, the CDR3 is TGCAGCGCCCCTGACACCTATGGCTACACCTTC. It specifies CSAPDTYGYTF.